Below are 24 T cell receptor beta chains sequenced from a single sample in a study of early T cells in non-severe SARS-CoV-2 infection. TCRdb reanalysed the 5' RACE reads using MiXCR and keeps one entry per CDR3 protein. The table has tens of thousands of distinct CDR3 sequences, roughly 13% seen once; the top ten hold 4% to 6%. The sequencing sample was made of whole blood. The receptors here all came from an adult who was a healthcare worker with PCR-confirmed SARS-CoV-2 infection or an uninfected control (not recorded which).

V gene TRBV11-2 combines with J gene TRBJ2-2; TRBD1 matches at 7 bases. From germline, CDR1 is SGHAT and CDR2 FQNNGV. The CDR3 sequence is 15 residues long. The V segment lost 5 bases and the J segment 5 bases; nucleotides outside the gene matches: 8. CDR3 loop: CASSGQGGGTGELFF. Written as DNA, the CDR3 is TGTGCCAGCAGCGGCCAAGGGGGCGGGACCGGGGAGCTGTTTTTT.

Written as DNA, the CDR3 is TGTGCCATCAGTGAAAACAGGGTTGCAGATACGCAGTATTTT. Protein product: CAISENRVADTQYF. The J gene is TRBJ2-3, the V gene TRBV10-3; D is perhaps TRBD1 (6 bases). Germline CDR1 is ENHRY and CDR2 is SYGVKD. The CDR3 runs to 14 residues. V shed 3 bases and J shed 4 bases, with 11 bases lying between them.

In this sample, this clonotype turned up a few times. The V gene is TRBV7-3, the J gene TRBJ2-2, with D uncertain. Germline V gives CDR1 SGHTA, CDR2 FQGTGA. This CDR3 region has 13 residues. Trimming cost V 5 bases and J 6 bases, with 10 bases left between them. Written as DNA, the CDR3 is TGTGCCAGCAGCGCCGCTGCGTCCGGGGAGCTGTTTTTT. This sequence encodes CASSAAASGELFF.

J is TRBJ2-5 and V is TRBV7-2, with 14 positions matching TRBD2. Germline loops: CDR1 SGHTA, CDR2 FQGNSA. Unmatched junction bases numbered 2, after V lost 5 bases and J lost 6 bases. CDR3 length: 14 amino acids. CDR3 DNA: TGTGCCAGCAGCCGGACTAGCGGGAGGAAGACCCAGTACTTC. Amino acid sequence: CASSRTSGRKTQYF.

In its sample, this clonotype was seen a few times. The chain combines TRBV20-1 with TRBJ2-4; TRBD1 matches at 7 bases. Germline loops: CDR1 DFQATT, CDR2 SNEGSKA (reference sequence). After removal of 5 bases from V and 8 bases from J, the junction contained 9 bases not matched to a gene. The CDR3 has 13 residues. In nucleotides, the CDR3 is TGCAGTGCTGACCTACAGGGGTACGACATTCAGTACTTC. The encoded protein is CSADLQGYDIQYF.

This clonotype was seen ten or more times. The rearrangement joins TRBV7-9 to TRBJ2-2; D possibly corresponds to TRBD2 (6 bases). CDR1 is SEHNR and CDR2 is FQNEAQ in the germline V gene (reference sequence). Trimming cost V 10 bases and J 6 bases, with 27 bases left between them. The CDR3 is made up of 17 amino acids. CDR3 loop: CATDPGLYSSAAGELFF. CDR3 bases: TGTGCCACAGATCCGGGACTGTACTCAAGTGCGGCCGGGGAGCTGTTTTTT. The entire variable domain, with the rest obtained from reference TRBV7-9 and TRBJ2-2, is as follows: DTGVSQNPRHKITKRGQNVTFRCDPISEHNRLYWYRQTLGQGPEFLTYFQNEAQLEKSRLLSDRFSAERPKGSFSTLEIQRTEQGDSAMYLCATDPGLYSSAAGELFFGEGSRLTVL.

The chain employs TRBV10-3 and TRBJ2-2; 9 bases fit TRBD2. The trim removed 4 bases at V and 6 bases at J, leaving 9 bases unmatched. The CDR3 extends over 16 amino acids. Germline CDR1 ENHRY, CDR2 SYGVKD. This CDR3 reads CAISAGSGSGAGELFF. In DNA, the CDR3 is TGTGCCATCAGTGCGGGTAGCGGGAGCGGGGCCGGGGAGCTGTTTTTT.

The CDR3 coding sequence is TGTGCCAGCACTCTAGGACGACTAGCGGGACCAGATACGCAGTATTTT. Protein product: CASTLGRLAGPDTQYF. The chain has TRBV6-2 or TRBV6-3 and TRBJ2-3, with 11 bases aligning to TRBD2. Germline V gene data show CDR1 as MNHEY and CDR2 as SVGEGT. The length of the CDR3 is 16 residues. V lost 7 bases to trimming and J lost 4 bases; unmatched junction nucleotides: 10.

The V and J genes are TRBV30 and TRBJ1-5; no definite D call. Germline CDR1 reads GTSNPN; CDR2 reads SVGIG (reference sequence). CDR3 length: 14 residues. Trimming left V 1 base short and J 2 bases short, with 9 bases between. The CDR3 nucleotides are TGTGCCTGGAGTGACGGGGAGGGCAATCAGCCCCAGCATTTT. Translated: CAWSDGEGNQPQHF.

Worth noting for this clonotype: The germline gene is not matched at one end of the junction; a read error may be the cause. This sequence joins TRBV5-1 and TRBJ2-2, with D uncertain. The CDR3 has 13 amino acids. Looked up from germline, CDR1 is SGHRS and CDR2 is YFSETQ. The CDR3 nucleotides read TGCGCCAGCAGCTTGGCCGACCCCGGAGAGCTGTTTTTT. Translating gives CASSLADPGELFF.

This chain uses TRBV7-6 with TRBJ2-2, with 7 bases fitting TRBD2. The germline CDR1 and CDR2 sequences are SGHVS and FNYEAQ. Trimming took 5 bases from V and 5 from J; bases not matched to a gene: 8. The CDR3 totals 15 residues. The CDR3 sequence: CASSALAGGTGELFF. DNA of the CDR3: TGTGCCAGCAGCGCCTTAGCGGGCGGGACCGGGGAGCTGTTTTTT.

The V gene is TRBV10-3, the J gene TRBJ2-3; no firm D call. The germline V gene encodes CDR1 ENHRY and CDR2 SYGVKD. This CDR3 is built from 14 residues. The ends were cut back, 3 bases at V and 0 bases at J, with 7 bases in the middle. The CDR3 coding sequence is TGTGCCATCAGTGATCGCGGAAGCACAGATACGCAGTATTTT. This translates into CAISDRGSTDTQYF.

This clonotype was detected a few times. The rearrangement joins TRBV6-6 to TRBJ2-7, with D possibly TRBD1 on 6 matching bases. Germline assignment: CDR1 MNHNY and CDR2 SVGAGI (reference sequence). The CDR3 has 13 amino acids. V shed 6 bases and J shed 5 bases, with 14 bases lying between them. The CDR3 spells CASSLTGPDEQYF. CDR3 coding DNA: TGTGCCAGCAGCCTGACAGGCCCGGACGAGCAGTACTTC.

This clonotype was counted between two and nine times. The chain employs TRBV12-3 or TRBV12-4 and TRBJ2-1; D gene unclear. V lost 6 bases and J 3 bases, leaving 9 bases between the germline ends. CDR3 length equals 13 residues. CDR3 bases: TGTGCCAGCAGCTACTCCCGCTACAATGAGCAGTTCTTC. The encoded protein is CASSYSRYNEQFF.

This clonotype was recorded at least ten times. The chain uses TRBV7-9 and TRBJ1-1, with D possibly matching TRBD1 (6 bases). The germline V gene has CDR1 SEHNR and CDR2 FQNEAQ (reference sequence). CDR3 length: 14 residues. The ends were cut back, 4 bases at V and 1 base at J, with 10 bases in the middle. The CDR3 region has the DNA TGTGCCAGCAGCTCCCGACAGGAGAACACTGAAGCTTTCTTT. Translated: CASSSRQENTEAFF.

This clonotype was found many times. This chain connects TRBV11-2 to TRBJ2-4, with 9 bases matching TRBD2. The CDR3 extends over 16 amino acids. Trimming took 3 bases from V and 0 from J; bases not matched to a gene: 3. Per the germline V gene, CDR1 is SGHAT and CDR2 is FQNNGV. The CDR3 here is CASSFPSGIAKNIQYF. The DNA for the CDR3 is TGTGCCAGCAGCTTCCCTAGCGGGATAGCCAAAAACATTCAGTACTTC. The whole variable domain, remainder taken from reference TRBV11-2 and TRBJ2-4, is EAGVAQSPRYKIIEKRQSVAFWCNPISGHATLYWYQQILGQGPKLLIQFQNNGVVDDSQLPKDRFSAERLKGVDSTLKIQPAKLEDSAVYLCASSFPSGIAKNIQYFGAGTRLSVL.

The rearrangement links TRBV7-9 to TRBJ2-4; 7 positions match TRBD2. The length of the CDR3 is 15 residues. With 5 bases clipped from V and 6 bases from J, the junction kept 10 bases outside the gene matches. Germline CDR1 SEHNR, CDR2 FQNEAQ (reference sequence). DNA of the CDR3: TGTGCCAGCAGCCCTAGCGGAGGCGTCGGAAACATTCAGTACTTC. This gives the protein CASSPSGGVGNIQYF. Full variable domain (missing parts from reference TRBV7-9 and TRBJ2-4): DTGVSQNPRHKITKRGQNVTFRCDPISEHNRLYWYRQTLGQGPEFLTYFQNEAQLEKSRLLSDRFSAERPKGSFSTLEIQRTEQGDSAMYLCASSPSGGVGNIQYFGAGTRLSVL.

This clonotype was counted ten times or more. The J gene is TRBJ1-1, the V gene TRBV12-3 or TRBV12-4, with D perhaps matching TRBD1 (5 bases). The CDR3 contains 13 residues. V lost 6 bases to trimming and J lost 3 bases, with 11 bases between them. CDR3: CASRPGGYTEAFF. CDR3 bases: TGTGCCAGCAGGCCGGGGGGATACACTGAAGCTTTCTTT.

This chain connects TRBV6-2 or TRBV6-3 to TRBJ1-1; tentatively, D is TRBD1 (5 bases). The CDR3 runs to 13 residues. Trimming removed 7 bases from V and 5 bases from J, with 14 bases in between. Germline V gene lookup returns CDR1 MNHEY and CDR2 SVGEGT. The CDR3 sequence: CASKNGGGTEAFF. The DNA of the CDR3 is TGTGCCAGCAAAAACGGGGGAGGAACTGAAGCTTTCTTT.

This clonotype was counted a few times. The J gene is TRBJ2-6, the V gene TRBV5-1; TRBD1 or TRBD2 may be the D gene (5 bases each). Per germline, CDR1 SGHRS and CDR2 YFSETQ. The V and J ends lost 4 bases and 0 bases respectively, with 17 bases between them. The CDR3 has 18 amino acids. The CDR3 reads CASSKTGTASSGANVLTF. The CDR3 DNA reads TGCGCCAGCAGCAAAACCGGGACGGCAAGCTCTGGGGCCAACGTCCTGACTTTC.

V and J are TRBV20-1 and TRBJ1-1; 9 positions match TRBD1. The CDR3 is 13 amino acids. After removal of 5 bases from V and 11 bases from J, the junction contained 12 bases not matched to a gene. The germline V gene has CDR1 DFQATT and CDR2 SNEGSKA (reference sequence). The chain's CDR3 is CSAPTGGGGFAFF. DNA for the CDR3: TGCAGTGCTCCTACAGGGGGCGGAGGTTTCGCTTTCTTT.

The chain joins TRBV5-1 to TRBJ1-6; D possibly corresponds to TRBD1 (5 bases). The germline gives CDR1 SGHRS, CDR2 YFSETQ. Trimming took off 4 bases at V and 10 bases at J, with 15 bases between the two ends. The CDR3 extends over 14 amino acids. This CDR3 is CASSHGTAESPLHF. As DNA, the CDR3 is TGCGCCAGCAGCCATGGGACGGCGGAGTCACCCCTCCACTTT.

The table lists this clonotype with many counts. This rearrangement joins TRBV24-1 to TRBJ2-2; 7 bases align to TRBD2. Germline assignment: CDR1 KGHDR and CDR2 SFDVKD. Trimming took 1 base from V and 1 from J; bases not matched to a gene: 5. This CDR3 is built from 17 residues. This CDR3 is CATSDFPSGLNTGELFF. In DNA, the CDR3 is TGTGCCACCAGTGATTTCCCTAGCGGATTGAACACCGGGGAGCTGTTTTTT.

The V and J genes are TRBV7-3 and TRBJ2-5, with 7 bases fitting TRBD2. The V gene's germline CDR1 is SGHTA and CDR2 FQGTGA. CDR3 length: 15 amino acids. V lost 2 bases and J lost 1; bases outside the gene matches: 4. The CDR3 spells CASSLQAGAQETQYF. The CDR3 nucleotides are TGTGCCAGCAGCTTACAGGCGGGAGCCCAAGAGACCCAGTACTTC.